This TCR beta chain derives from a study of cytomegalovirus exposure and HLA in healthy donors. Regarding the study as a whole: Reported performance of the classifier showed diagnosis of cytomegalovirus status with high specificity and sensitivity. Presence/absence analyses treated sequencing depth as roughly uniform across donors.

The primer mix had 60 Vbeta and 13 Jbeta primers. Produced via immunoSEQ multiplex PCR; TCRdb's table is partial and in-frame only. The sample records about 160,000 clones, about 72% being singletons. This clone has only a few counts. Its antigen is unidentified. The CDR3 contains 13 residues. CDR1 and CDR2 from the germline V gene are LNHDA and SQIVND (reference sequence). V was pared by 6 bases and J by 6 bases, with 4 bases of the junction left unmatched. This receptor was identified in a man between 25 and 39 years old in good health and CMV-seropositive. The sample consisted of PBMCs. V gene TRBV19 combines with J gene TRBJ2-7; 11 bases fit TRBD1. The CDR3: CASRRTGGFEQYF. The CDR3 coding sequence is TGTGCCAGTAGGAGGACAGGGGGCTTCGAGCAGTACTTC. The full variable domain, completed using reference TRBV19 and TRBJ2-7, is DGGITQSPKYLFRKEGQNVTLSCEQNLNHDAMYWYRQDPGQGLRLIYYSQIVNDFQKGDIAEGYSVSREKKESFPLTVTSAQKNPTAFYLCASRRTGGFEQYFGPGTRLTVT.